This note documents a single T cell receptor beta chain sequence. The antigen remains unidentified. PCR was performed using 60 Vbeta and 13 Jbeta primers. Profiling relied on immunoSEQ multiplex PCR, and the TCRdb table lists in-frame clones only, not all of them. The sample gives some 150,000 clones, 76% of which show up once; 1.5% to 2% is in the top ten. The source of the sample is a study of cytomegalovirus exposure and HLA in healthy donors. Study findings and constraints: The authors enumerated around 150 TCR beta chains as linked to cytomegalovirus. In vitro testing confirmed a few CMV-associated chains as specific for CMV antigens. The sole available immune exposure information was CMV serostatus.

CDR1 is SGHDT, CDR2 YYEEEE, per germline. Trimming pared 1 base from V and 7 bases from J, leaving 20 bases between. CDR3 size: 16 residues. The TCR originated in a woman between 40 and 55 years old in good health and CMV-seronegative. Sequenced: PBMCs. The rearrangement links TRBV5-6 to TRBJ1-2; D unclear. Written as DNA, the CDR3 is TGTGCCAGCAGCTTGTCCACGTCCCTTTGGTACTCTGGCTACACCTTC. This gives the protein CASSLSTSLWYSGYTF.